This T cell receptor beta chain was retrieved from a study of blood T cell repertoires in COVID-19. Whole-study context: From the United States, Italy and Spain came samples of acute and convalescent COVID-19. T cells, B-cell-depleted T cells, or PBMCs supplied cDNA or gDNA.

CDR1 MGHRA and CDR2 YSYEKL come from the germline V gene. This CDR3 spans 16 amino acids. J was trimmed by 6 bases and V by 1 base; bases with no gene match: 11. The assay was immunoSEQ multiplex PCR, and TCRdb's table has in-frame clones only and misses some. The data contain approximately 290,000 clones, approximately 90% of them seen just once; the ten biggest clones take up approximately 2.1%. This clone was seen only a few times. This clonotype originated in a woman aged 25 to 39 with COVID-19, enrolled during active disease. V usage is TRBV4-1 and J usage is TRBJ2-7; 8 bases match TRBD2. The sample taken for sequencing was peripheral blood. CDR3 residues: CASSQVFELAEGEQYF. CDR3 coding DNA: TGCGCCAGCAGCCAAGTGTTTGAACTAGCGGAGGGCGAGCAGTACTTC.